This TCR beta chain was retrieved from a study of shared clonotypes between healthy human individuals. This CDR3 has 15 amino acids. The germline CDR1 and CDR2 sequences are MGHDK and SYGVNS. Generated by immunoSEQ multiplex PCR, the TCRdb table keeps only in-frame clones and is missing some. This table holds roughly 2,500,000 clones, 80% to 95% found once. This TCR was recovered from a young man in good health. Some clones in this sample may be carry-over from other donors' samples. Sample: naive CD4+ T cells from PBMCs. Subset here: CD45RA+ positively selected. The V call is TRBV25-1, the J call TRBJ2-5; D is tentatively TRBD1 or TRBD2 (5 bases each). The end of the DNA is better explained by TRBJ2-7, so the J call may be wrong. CDR3 loop: CASSEYPPGTHEQYF. The CDR3, as DNA: TGTGCCAGCAGTGAATATCCCCCGGGGACCCACGAGCAGTACTTC.